A selection of T cell receptor beta chains follows, all from one sample in a study of graft-versus-host responses after intestinal transplantation. TCRdb keeps only in-frame clones here, not all; method: immunoSEQ multiplex PCR. The profile covers tens of thousands of clones, with about 57% appearing a single time and 0.95% to 1.1% taken by the ten largest. Sequencing was performed on alloreactive CD4+ T cells from a mixed lymphocyte reaction culture, taken before intestinal transplant. Receptors originate from a human patient who received an intestinal transplant. The conserved cysteine and the conserved F or W are not part of the CDR3 here.

V: TRBV28; length: 14; CDR3: ASSFSRALAKNIQY
V: TRBV30; length: 11; CDR3: AWNPGTFYEQY
V: TRBV9; length: 14; CDR3: ASSVEPPAAGNTIY
V: TRBV9; length: 14; CDR3: ASSVGGTSGYNEQF
V: TRBV29-1; length: 10; CDR3: SADRADYGYT
V: TRBV4-1; length: 15; CDR3: ASSWGGALTGDTEAF
V: TRBV29-1; length: 13; CDR3: SVTYAGTGLYEQY
V: TRBV30; length: 12; CDR3: AWSRWDIYTEAF
V: TRBV2; length: 12; CDR3: ARQGARGTDTQY
V: TRBV19; length: 12; CDR3: ASSTDRVTGTQY
V: TRBV7-2; length: 12; CDR3: ASRWLAGYNEQF
V: TRBV7-2; length: 13; CDR3: ASSSRLAGGPEQY
V: TRBV11-2; length: 12; CDR3: ASSLAGVHYGYT
V: TRBV19; length: 11; CDR3: ASSPGTNTQQY
V: TRBV7-9; length: 14; CDR3: ASSLAWGTGRTEAF
V: TRBV28; length: 13; CDR3: ASKTSGSGVYEQY
V: TRBV7-3; length: 11; CDR3: ASSSSGNTEAF
V: TRBV9; length: 16; CDR3: ASSVAQGIGQGSYEQY
V: TRBV25-1; length: 13; CDR3: ASREPGQGAYEQY
V: TRBV5-3; length: 12; CDR3: ARSSSSDTDTQY
V: TRBV7-9; length: 11; CDR3: ASSLGYLDTQY
V: TRBV6-6; length: 11; CDR3: ASGTEFSYEQY
V: TRBV6-5; length: 13; CDR3: ASSARGNSYNEQF
V: TRBV6-5; length: 14; CDR3: ASSSPGTGYTGELF
V: TRBV6-5; length: 12; CDR3: ASRKQGALQPQH
V: TRBV28; length: 11; CDR3: ASSLRGNYGYT
V: TRBV29-1; length: 10; CDR3: SVAGGTYEQY
V: TRBV29-1; length: 14; CDR3: SVEGLAGGSAYEQY
V: TRBV6-6; length: 11; CDR3: ASREQGAGEQY
V: TRBV18; length: 11; CDR3: ASSPGQIYGYT
V: TRBV4-1; length: 11; CDR3: ASSQQGSNEQF
V: TRBV9; length: 12; CDR3: ASSTTGDYNEQF
V: TRBV18; length: 10; CDR3: ASSLAGETQY
V: TRBV6-1; length: 11; CDR3: ASSDSVFPGQF
V: TRBV25-1; length: 12; CDR3: ASSEYNRAYEQY
V: TRBV2; length: 13; CDR3: ASKLGLGLTDTQY
V: TRBV6-1; length: 14; CDR3: ASSETRWQGYNEQF
V: TRBV6-5; length: 13; CDR3: ASRIMTGVNTEAF
V: TRBV10-3; length: 15; CDR3: AISESRARGQWGTQY
V: TRBV7-9; length: 13; CDR3: ASSSFTGDGAEAF
V: TRBV2; length: 15; CDR3: ASSDHGTGSGANVLT
V: TRBV4-1; length: 14; CDR3: ASSQDSSGSWNEQF
V: TRBV29-1; length: 13; CDR3: SVLPLRSGSDEQF
V: TRBV30; length: 12; CDR3: AWSVWGGPTTQY
V: TRBV5-1; length: 17; CDR3: ASSLVSDRVWKDTGELF
V: TRBV7-2; length: 13; CDR3: ASSSLAGYNQPQH
V: TRBV18; length: 13; CDR3: ASSPGDPKATEAF
V: TRBV6-6; length: 12; CDR3: ASSPTATNEKLF
V: TRBV28; length: 13; CDR3: ASQFGGRAQNEQF
V: TRBV30; length: 11; CDR3: AWSGLDGGTQY
V: TRBV2; length: 10; CDR3: ASSDKRGEQF
V: TRBV7-9; length: 15; CDR3: ASSFRVASGGYYEQY
V: TRBV18; length: 10; CDR3: ASYGETAQAF
V: TRBV5-1; length: 13; CDR3: ASSLAQGAIGELF
V: TRBV19; length: 11; CDR3: ASSIGQFGGYT